This TCR beta chain stems from a study of blood T cells in healthy people across ages. Study results and caveats: Aged donors had fewer naive CD4+ cells and lower diversity than long-lived donors. Per-million-T-cell TCR beta diversity fell roughly linearly with age.

A sample-barcoded 5' primer and a J-beta primer mix were used in a second PCR of roughly 7 to 12 cycles. TCRdb passed the 5' RACE reads through MiXCR, listing each CDR3 protein once. The table has 1.4 million to 1.5 million distinct CDR3 sequences, roughly 40% seen once. The total RNA that was extracted per sample amounted to at least 5.5 micrograms. This clonotype was seen more than once but under ten times. Its antigen remains unknown. Sequenced material: blood. The origin of this receptor is a woman aged 18-35 years in good health.

CDR3 sequence (DNA): TGCGCCAGCACCTCCCGTGGGACCTACAATGAGCAGTTCTTC. Translation: CASTSRGTYNEQFF. The chain couples TRBV5-1 to TRBJ2-1; D is ambiguous. CDR1 and CDR2 from the germline V gene are SGHRS and YFSETQ. V shed 6 bases and J shed 2 bases, with 12 bases lying between them. The CDR3 has 14 amino acids.